These 28 T cell receptor beta chains came from one sample sequenced in a study of PD-1 blockade in classical Hodgkin lymphoma. Each patient experienced a relapse that followed autologous stem cell transplantation, and brentuximab vedotin exposure varied. This table comes from immunoSEQ multiplex PCR, and its TCRdb copy is limited to in-frame clones, with some not included. Of roughly 97,000 clones in the sample, over 80% were seen once. The sequencing used peripheral blood mononuclear cells (PBMCs), collected at baseline. These receptors came from a human donor with classical Hodgkin lymphoma.

The gene calls are TRBV9 and TRBJ2-1; D call uncertain. Germline lookup yields CDR1 SGDLS and CDR2 YYNGEE. V lost 0 bases and J 0 bases, leaving 13 bases between the germline ends. This CDR3 is built from 17 residues. The CDR3 loop reads CASSVDLGYSSYNEQFF. CDR3 coding DNA: TGTGCCAGCAGCGTAGATTTGGGGTACAGCTCCTACAATGAGCAGTTCTTC.

The chain couples TRBV25-1 to TRBJ1-4; 9 bases match TRBD1. The CDR3 sequence is 15 residues long. Germline lookup yields CDR1 MGHDK and CDR2 SYGVNS. V gave up 6 bases and J gave up 4 bases; unmatched junction bases: 6. The CDR3 DNA is TGTGCCAGCAGACCGACAGGGGGGCTTAATGAAAAACTGTTTTTT. As protein: CASRPTGGLNEKLFF. Looking up the rest from reference TRBV25-1 and TRBJ1-4 gives the full variable domain: EADIYQTPRYLVIGTGKKITLECSQTMGHDKMYWYQQDPGMELHLIHYSYGVNSTEKGDLSSESTVSRIRTEHFPLTLESARPSHTSQYLCASRPTGGLNEKLFFGSGTQLSVL.

The chain is built from TRBV9 and TRBJ2-2; a possible D gene is TRBD1 (6 bases). This CDR3 is 14 amino acids long. Germline values: CDR1 SGDLS, CDR2 YYNGEE. V was shortened by 3 bases and J by 4 bases, with 10 bases between the two germline ends. The CDR3 sequence: CASSAKTGTGELFF. CDR3 nucleotides: TGTGCCAGCAGCGCGAAGACAGGCACCGGGGAGCTGTTTTTT.

The J gene is TRBJ2-3, the V gene TRBV27, with no clear D. CDR1 is MNHEY, CDR2 SMNVEV, per germline (reference sequence). V was pared by 0 bases and J by 0 bases, with 10 bases between. CDR3 size: 16 residues. CDR3 in DNA: TGTGCCAGCAGTTTATCGTTAGCCGTTAGCACAGATACGCAGTATTTT. This sequence encodes CASSLSLAVSTDTQYF.

The chain is built from TRBV28 and TRBJ2-7; 8 positions agree with TRBD1. Trimming removed 4 bases from V and 3 bases from J; junction bases left unmatched: 5. Germline assignment: CDR1 MDHEN and CDR2 SYDVKM. The CDR3 is 14 amino acids. The CDR3 region has the DNA TGTGCCAGCAGTTCCGCCGGGACAGGCTACGAGCAGTACTTC. Translating gives CASSSAGTGYEQYF. The full variable domain, its missing parts supplied by reference TRBV28 and TRBJ2-7, is DVKVTQSSRYLVKRTGEKVFLECVQDMDHENMFWYRQDPGLGLRLIYFSYDVKMKEKGDIPEGYSVSREKKERFSLILESASTNQTSMYLCASSSAGTGYEQYFGPGTRLTVT.

The CDR3 DNA sequence: TGCGCCAGCAGCAAGGACAGGAGGGCTGAAGCTTTCTTT. Its translation is CASSKDRRAEAFF. The chain carries TRBV5-1 and TRBJ1-1, with TRBD1 matching over 7 bases. Germline assignment: CDR1 SGHRS and CDR2 YFSETQ. The CDR3 has 13 amino acids. Losses at the gene ends were 4 bases for V and 6 bases for J; bases not matched to a gene: 6. Full variable domain (remainder filled in from reference TRBV5-1 and TRBJ1-1): KAGVTQTPRYLIKTRGQQVTLSCSPISGHRSVSWYQQTPGQGLQFLFEYFSETQRNKGNFPGRFSGRQFSNSRSEMNVSTLELGDSALYLCASSKDRRAEAFFGQGTRLTVV.

The chain combines TRBV4-2 with TRBJ2-3; 12 bases are shared with TRBD2. The V segment lost 5 bases and the J segment 5 bases; nucleotides outside the gene matches: 8. Per germline, CDR1 LGHNA and CDR2 YNFKEQ. The CDR3 is 16 amino acids. DNA for the CDR3: TGTGCCAGCAGCACCTTGACTAGCGGGAGTGAAGATACGCAGTATTTT. It codes for CASSTLTSGSEDTQYF.

The V gene is TRBV5-1, the J gene TRBJ2-4, with 14 bases aligning to TRBD2. CDR1 and CDR2 (germline): SGHRS, YFSETQ. This CDR3 contains 16 residues. Trimming took 3 bases from V and 7 from J; bases not matched to a gene: 6. The CDR3 reads CASSSGLAGVWNIQYF. For the CDR3, the DNA is TGCGCCAGCAGCTCGGGACTAGCGGGAGTCTGGAACATTCAGTACTTC.

In its sample, this clone is medium-sized. V gene TRBV7-9 combines with J gene TRBJ2-3; 8 nucleotides match TRBD2. Germline CDR1 is SEHNR and CDR2 is FQNEAQ (reference sequence). There are 16 residues in the CDR3. After removal of 0 bases from V and 0 bases from J, the junction contained 2 bases not matched to a gene. CDR3: CASSLAGGRSTDTQYF. The CDR3 coding sequence is TGTGCCAGCAGCTTAGCCGGCGGGAGGAGCACAGATACGCAGTATTTT.

The V gene is TRBV15, the J gene TRBJ2-3, with a possible D match to TRBD2 (5 bases). V was clipped by 0 bases and J by 6 bases, with 13 bases between them. Per germline, CDR1 LNHNV and CDR2 YYDKDF (reference sequence). The CDR3 runs 15 residues. CDR3 sequence (DNA): TGTGCCACCAGCAGAGATCTCACCAAGCGGGATACGCAGTATTTT. Translated, it gives CATSRDLTKRDTQYF.

This clone ranks as medium-sized. The chain uses TRBV28 and TRBJ2-1, with 8 bases fitting TRBD2. This CDR3 comprises 16 residues. The V gene end was trimmed by 1 base and the J gene end by 6 bases; junction bases not matched to a gene: 8. Germline values: CDR1 MDHEN, CDR2 SYDVKM. CDR3 sequence: CASSLLSGTSGNEQFF. The CDR3 nucleotides are TGTGCCAGCAGTTTATTGTCCGGGACTAGTGGCAATGAGCAGTTCTTC.

The rearrangement uses TRBV27 and TRBJ2-7; 7 bases match TRBD1. After removal of 5 bases from V and 2 bases from J, the junction contained 3 bases not matched to a gene. The CDR3 spans 13 residues. Germline CDR1 reads MNHEY; CDR2 reads SMNVEV (reference sequence). In DNA, the CDR3 is TGTGCCAGCAGTCACAGGGGTACCTACGAGCAGTACTTC. Amino acids: CASSHRGTYEQYF.

The chain uses TRBV27 and TRBJ1-2, with 12 bases matching TRBD1. Germline values: CDR1 MNHEY, CDR2 SMNVEV (reference sequence). The CDR3 extends over 18 amino acids. The V and J ends lost 5 bases and 4 bases, in that order; junction bases with no gene match: 14. The CDR3 protein is CASSLALAGTGGAYGYTF. CDR3 DNA sequence: TGTGCCAGCAGTCTGGCCCTCGCCGGGACAGGGGGCGCCTATGGCTACACCTTC.

This clone was detected only once. The V gene is TRBV5-8, the J gene TRBJ2-7, with 10 nucleotides matching TRBD1. The CDR3 loop spans 15 amino acids. CDR1 SGHTS and CDR2 YDEGEE come from the germline V gene. J lost 1 base, V lost 4 bases, and 5 bases had no gene match. The CDR3 nucleotides read TGTGCCAGCAGCCCTCGACAGGGGGCTTCCTACGAGCAGTACTTC. Amino acid sequence: CASSPRQGASYEQYF. Full variable domain (missing parts from reference TRBV5-8 and TRBJ2-7): EAGVTQSPTHLIKTRGQQATLRCSPISGHTSVYWYQQALGLGLQFLLWYDEGEERNRGNFPPRFSGRQFPNYSSELNVNALELEDSALYLCASSPRQGASYEQYFGPGTRLTVT.

This clone was seen only once. J is TRBJ2-1 and V is TRBV11-3, with D tentatively TRBD1 (7 bases). The CDR3 is 16 residues long. The V gene's germline CDR1 is SGHNT and CDR2 YENEEA. The germline V and J ends were trimmed by 2 bases and 2 bases, with 13 bases remaining between them. CDR3 residues: CASSLLGGGPYNEQFF. The DNA for the CDR3 is TGTGCCAGCAGCTTACTCGGAGGGGGCCCCTACAATGAGCAGTTCTTC.

The V gene is TRBV28, the J gene TRBJ2-1; D may be TRBD2 (5 bases). The germline gives CDR1 MDHEN, CDR2 SYDVKM. Trimming cost V 5 bases and J 2 bases, with 13 bases left between them. This CDR3 contains 15 residues. DNA for the CDR3: TGTGCCAGCAGTCCTATCGGAGGAGCCTACAATGAGCAGTTCTTC. This sequence encodes CASSPIGGAYNEQFF. The full variable domain, in which reference TRBV28 and TRBJ2-1 provide the parts outside the CDR3, is DVKVTQSSRYLVKRTGEKVFLECVQDMDHENMFWYRQDPGLGLRLIYFSYDVKMKEKGDIPEGYSVSREKKERFSLILESASTNQTSMYLCASSPIGGAYNEQFFGPGTRLTVL.

As regards this clone: A read error may produce the germline difference seen at one junction end. CDR3 sequence reads: CASSLAQGLGVNF. The CDR3, as DNA: TGTGCCAGCAGCTTAGCCCAGGGGCTAGGTGTGAATTTT. The chain links TRBV7-9 to TRBJ1-3, with a possible D match to TRBD1 (6 bases). Germline loops: CDR1 SEHNR, CDR2 FQNEAQ (reference sequence). This CDR3 has 13 amino acids.

The genes are TRBV10-3 and TRBJ2-5; D call uncertain. Germline V lookup: CDR1 ENHRY, CDR2 SYGVKD. This CDR3 is built from 13 residues. Trimming removed 10 bases at V and 2 bases at J, with 14 bases between. Written as DNA, the CDR3 is TGTGCCACGGCCGCAAGGGAACAAGAGACCCAGTACTTC. It codes for CATAAREQETQYF.

The chain employs TRBV28 and TRBJ1-2; D is undetermined. V was shortened by 8 bases and J by 5 bases, with 12 bases between the two germline ends. Germline CDR1 MDHEN, CDR2 SYDVKM. The CDR3 has 12 residues. The CDR3 nucleotides read TGTGCCAGCCTCGGGGTGGGATATGGCTACACCTTC. Protein product: CASLGVGYGYTF.

The V and J genes are TRBV10-3 and TRBJ1-1; D unclear. The V and J ends lost 5 bases and 6 bases respectively, with 7 bases between them. The germline gives CDR1 ENHRY, CDR2 SYGVKD. The CDR3 totals 11 residues. The chain's CDR3 is CAISLGSEAFF. The CDR3 DNA sequence: TGTGCCATCAGTCTAGGCTCTGAAGCTTTCTTT.

The rearrangement joins TRBV6-1 to TRBJ2-3; D unresolved. This CDR3 has 13 residues. The germline gives CDR1 MNHNS, CDR2 SASEGT. V was trimmed by 9 bases and J by 0 bases, leaving 10 bases between them. CDR3 nucleotides: TGTGCCAGTCGACTCTATAGCACAGATACGCAGTATTTT. As protein: CASRLYSTDTQYF.

The V call is TRBV7-2, the J call TRBJ2-1, with 12 nucleotides matching TRBD2. Unmatched junction bases numbered 5, after V lost 1 base and J lost 13 bases. The germline V gene has CDR1 SGHTA and CDR2 FQGNSA. The CDR3 runs 14 residues. CDR3: CASSLGLAGGPQFF. CDR3 DNA: TGTGCCAGCAGCTTAGGGCTAGCGGGAGGGCCCCAGTTCTTC.

The gene calls are TRBV28 and TRBJ1-1, with 9 bases lining up with TRBD1. The CDR3 has 14 residues. The V and J ends lost 2 bases and 5 bases, in that order; junction bases with no gene match: 3. Germline V lookup: CDR1 MDHEN, CDR2 SYDVKM. The CDR3 DNA follows: TGTGCCAGCAGTTTACGGACAGGGGATACTGAAGCTTTCTTT. Encoded protein: CASSLRTGDTEAFF.

V and J are TRBV30 and TRBJ2-3; D unclear. The CDR3 is made up of 14 amino acids. Trimming took off 5 bases at V and 0 bases at J, with 12 bases between the two ends. Per germline, CDR1 GTSNPN and CDR2 SVGIG (reference sequence). In nucleotides, the CDR3 is TGTGCCTGGCGTCGTAAATCTAGCACAGATACGCAGTATTTT. Protein sequence: CAWRRKSSTDTQYF.

This chain connects TRBV19 to TRBJ2-1, with D possibly being TRBD1 (6 bases). The germline V and J ends were trimmed by 5 bases and 7 bases, with 12 bases remaining between them. Germline CDR1 is LNHDA and CDR2 is SQIVND (reference sequence). There are 13 residues in the CDR3. As DNA, the CDR3 is TGTGCCAGTAGTCCGACAGGTCGGAATGAGCAGTTCTTC. It encodes CASSPTGRNEQFF.

This clone was observed once. The rearrangement joins TRBV4-1 to TRBJ1-1; D is unresolved. Germline V gene sequence: CDR1 MGHRA, CDR2 YSYEKL. The CDR3 covers 15 residues. Trimming pared 3 bases from V and 2 bases from J, leaving 13 bases between. This CDR3 is CASSHQGPSNTEAFF. As DNA, the CDR3 is TGCGCCAGCAGCCACCAAGGACCTAGCAACACTGAAGCTTTCTTT.

The chain is built from TRBV15 and TRBJ2-2; TRBD2 agrees at 14 bases. Unmatched junction bases numbered 5, after V lost 4 bases and J lost 7 bases. CDR1 and CDR2 (germline): LNHNV, YYDKDF (reference sequence). The CDR3 extends over 16 amino acids. CDR3: CATSKGLAGAGGELFF. DNA for the CDR3: TGTGCCACCAGCAAGGGACTAGCGGGAGCGGGCGGGGAGCTGTTTTTT.

The V call is TRBV5-6, the J call TRBJ2-7, with 9 bases that match TRBD1. Germline CDR1 reads SGHDT; CDR2 reads YYEEEE. The V and J ends lost 8 bases and 1 base, in that order; junction bases with no gene match: 13. There are 16 residues in the CDR3. DNA for the CDR3: TGTGCCAGTCACATTTTTTCGGGACAGGGATCCTACGAGCAGTACTTC. Translation: CASHIFSGQGSYEQYF.